The 13 T cell receptor beta chains below were found in one sample sequenced in a study of human T cells and chemical hapten exposure. TCRdb processed the RACE reads anew with MiXCR; each CDR3 protein has one entry. Among about 98,000 distinct CDR3 sequences, 10% to 13% were seen once, and the ten largest hold about 3%. Time point noted: pre-sensitization, week 0. Treatment given: therapeutic diphenylcyclopropenone sensitization with weekly scalp DPC. This sample comprised whole blood, obtained in connection with sensitization to the hapten diphenylcyclopropenone (DPC). The receptors originated from a woman between 55 and 75 years old with alopecia areata. Some clones in this sample may be carry-over from other donors' samples.

This clonotype has at least ten counts. The V gene is TRBV25-1, the J gene TRBJ1-6; 9 positions match TRBD1. V gave up 2 bases and J gave up 11 bases; unmatched junction bases: 7. The length of the CDR3 is 15 residues. Per germline, CDR1 MGHDK and CDR2 SYGVNS. The CDR3 DNA is TGTGCCAGCAGTGAAGGAACAGGGGGCTTGGCACCCCTCCACTTT. It translates to CASSEGTGGLAPLHF. Complete variable domain (other parts from reference TRBV25-1 and TRBJ1-6): EADIYQTPRYLVIGTGKKITLECSQTMGHDKMYWYQQDPGMELHLIHYSYGVNSTEKGDLSSESTVSRIRTEHFPLTLESARPSHTSQYLCASSEGTGGLAPLHFGNGTRLTVT.

This clonotype was counted at least ten times. The V gene is TRBV20-1, the J gene TRBJ2-1; TRBD1 matches 7 bases. This CDR3 has 16 residues. CDR1 and CDR2 from the germline V gene are DFQATT and SNEGSKA (reference sequence). The V segment lost 5 bases and the J segment 0 bases; nucleotides outside the gene matches: 10. CDR3 sequence (DNA): TGCAGTGCTTCCGGACAGGCAAAGCGCTCCTACAATGAGCAGTTCTTC. It translates to CSASGQAKRSYNEQFF.

The chain carries TRBV27 and TRBJ2-5; maybe TRBD1 (5 bases). This CDR3 region has 13 residues. V was trimmed by 6 bases and J by 6 bases, leaving 14 bases between them. Looked up from germline, CDR1 is MNHEY and CDR2 is SMNVEV (reference sequence). As DNA, the CDR3 is TGTGCCAGCAGCCTAGAAGGGGCAAAGACCCAGTACTTC. It is translated as CASSLEGAKTQYF.

The chain employs TRBV20-1 and TRBJ1-1; D uncertain. The V end was cut by 6 bases, the J end by 3 bases, with 14 bases between. Germline values: CDR1 DFQATT, CDR2 SNEGSKA (reference sequence). This CDR3 has 13 amino acids. The CDR3 coding sequence is TGCAGTGCGTTCGACCGTAGGGACACTGAAGCTTTCTTT. Amino acids: CSAFDRRDTEAFF.

This clonotype was detected once. V and J are TRBV29-1 and TRBJ2-5; tentative D call: TRBD1 (5 bases). The germline gives CDR1 SQVTM, CDR2 ANQGSEA. The CDR3 extends over 13 amino acids. Trimming shortened V by 6 bases and J by 1 base, and 12 bases separated the two germline ends. The CDR3 coding sequence is TGCAGCGTACCGAGGACAAGCCAAGAGACCCAGTACTTC. As protein: CSVPRTSQETQYF.

This chain joins TRBV12-3 or TRBV12-4 and TRBJ1-1, with D unresolved. The V gene lost 6 bases and the J gene lost 1 base, with 6 bases spanning the gap. CDR3 length: 12 amino acids. In DNA form, the CDR3 reads TGTGCCAGCAGGTACAGGAACACTGAAGCTTTCTTT. Protein sequence: CASRYRNTEAFF.

This sequence joins TRBV2 and TRBJ2-7, with D possibly matching TRBD2 (6 bases). V was pared by 4 bases and J by 3 bases, with 10 bases between. The CDR3 loop spans 13 amino acids. Germline V CDR1 and CDR2: SNHLY, FYNNEI. The CDR3 DNA is TGTGCCAGCAGTGTGTCGGGGGACTACGAGCAGTACTTC. As protein: CASSVSGDYEQYF.

This clonotype was found many times. CDR3 protein: CASAQGIVMNTEAFF. In DNA form, the CDR3 reads TGTGCTAGTGCCCAGGGTATAGTAATGAACACTGAAGCTTTCTTT. The rearrangement joins TRBV12-5 to TRBJ1-1; tentatively, D is TRBD1 (5 bases). V gave up 7 bases and J gave up 0 bases, with 15 bases separating them. The V gene's germline CDR1 is LGHNT and CDR2 FRNRAP. This CDR3 is built from 15 residues.

In the case of this clonotype: A much more abundant neighbour one base away suggests this may be a read error. J is TRBJ2-7 and V is TRBV19; unclear D gene. CDR1 and CDR2 from the germline V gene are LNHDA and SQIVND (reference sequence). V was clipped by 10 bases and J by 3 bases, with 16 bases between them. CDR3 length: 13 amino acids. The CDR3 coding sequence is TGTGCCACCTCGGAACCAGGTTACTACGAGCAGTACTTC. This encodes CATSEPGYYEQYF.

The J gene is TRBJ1-5, the V gene TRBV18; D is possibly TRBD1 (6 bases). Germline CDR1 is KGHSH and CDR2 is LQKENI. CDR3 length: 14 amino acids. Trimming cost V 3 bases and J 6 bases, with 12 bases left between them. CDR3 nucleotide sequence: TGTGCCAGCTCACCGGGCAGGGACACTCAGCCCCAGCATTTT. This encodes CASSPGRDTQPQHF.

This clonotype was observed a handful of times. The chain couples TRBV2 to TRBJ1-2; TRBD1 matches at 7 bases. Unmatched junction bases numbered 7, after V lost 5 bases and J lost 4 bases. The CDR3 extends over 14 amino acids. Germline lookup yields CDR1 SNHLY and CDR2 FYNNEI. CDR3 protein: CASSFYQGGYGYTF. The CDR3 region has the DNA TGTGCCAGCAGTTTTTATCAGGGGGGCTATGGCTACACCTTC.

This clonotype came up many times. One end of the junction varies from germline; a read error may be responsible. This chain connects TRBV30 to TRBJ1-5; no clear D gene. The germline V gene has CDR1 GTSNPN and CDR2 SVGIG (reference sequence). This CDR3 is built from 17 residues. The chain's CDR3 is CAWSGFSGLPGDQPQHF. DNA for the CDR3: TGTGCCTGGAGTGGATTTTCCGGGCTACCCGGCGATCAACCCCAGCATTTT. The entire variable domain, with the rest obtained from reference TRBV30 and TRBJ1-5, is as follows: SQTIHQWPATLVQPVGSPLSLECTVEGTSNPNLYWYRQAAGRGLQLLFYSVGIGQISSEVPQNLSASRPQDRQFILSSKKLLLSDSGFYLCAWSGFSGLPGDQPQHFGDGTRLSIL.

This clonotype was counted many times. This chain connects TRBV10-3 to TRBJ2-3; D gene unclear. Germline CDR1 ENHRY, CDR2 SYGVKD. The germline V and J ends were trimmed by 3 bases and 5 bases, with 15 bases remaining between them. The CDR3 contains 15 residues. The CDR3, as DNA: TGTGCCATCAGTGATACTTCCGCAGGACGAGATACGCAGTATTTT. It specifies CAISDTSAGRDTQYF.